This TCR beta chain was documented in a study of breast tumors, draining lymph nodes, adjacent tissues. Study findings and constraints: The data were judged consistent with most tumor T cells coming from lymph node and expanding in tumor. Compared with lymph nodes, tumors were less diverse; compared with nontumor tissue, more. Luminal-like breast cancer showed significantly higher tumor–nontumor repertoire similarity than basal-like.

TCRdb re-derived calls from the multiplex PCR reads in MiXCR, one entry per CDR3 protein. Among approximately 130,000 distinct CDR3 sequences listed, about 20% were seen once. The germline V and J ends were trimmed by 0 bases and 7 bases, with 12 bases remaining between them. Germline CDR1 reads SGHNT; CDR2 reads YYREEE (reference sequence). The CDR3 consists of 14 residues. This clonotype showed up many times. Its antigen is not identified. The lymph nodes were axillary draining lymph nodes from breast cancer patients. Source material: axillary lymph node tissue. The chain combines TRBV5-4 with TRBJ2-3; a weak D match, TRBD2 (6 bases). This TCR derives from a female donor with breast cancer. Some clones in this sample may be carry-over from other donors' samples. The CDR3 reads CASSLGAGVNTQYF. CDR3 nucleotides: TGTGCCAGCAGCTTGGGAGCGGGCGTAAATACGCAGTATTTT.